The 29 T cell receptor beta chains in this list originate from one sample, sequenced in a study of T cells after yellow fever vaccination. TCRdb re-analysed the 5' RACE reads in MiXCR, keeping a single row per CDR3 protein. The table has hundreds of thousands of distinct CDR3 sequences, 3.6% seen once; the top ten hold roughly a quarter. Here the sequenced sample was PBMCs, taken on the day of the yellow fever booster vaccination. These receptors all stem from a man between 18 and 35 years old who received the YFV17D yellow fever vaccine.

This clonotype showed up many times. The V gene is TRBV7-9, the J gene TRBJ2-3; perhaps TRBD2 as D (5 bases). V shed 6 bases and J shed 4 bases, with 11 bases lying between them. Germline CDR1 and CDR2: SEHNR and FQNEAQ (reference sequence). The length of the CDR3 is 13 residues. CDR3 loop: CASSRGSADTQYF. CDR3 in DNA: TGTGCCAGCAGTCGGGGAAGTGCAGATACGCAGTATTTT.

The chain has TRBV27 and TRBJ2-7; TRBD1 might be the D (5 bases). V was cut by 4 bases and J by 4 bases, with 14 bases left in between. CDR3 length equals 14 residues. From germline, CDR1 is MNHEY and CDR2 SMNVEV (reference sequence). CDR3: CASSYRPDSYEQYF. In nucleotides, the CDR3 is TGTGCCAGCAGTTACAGGCCAGATTCGTACGAGCAGTACTTC.

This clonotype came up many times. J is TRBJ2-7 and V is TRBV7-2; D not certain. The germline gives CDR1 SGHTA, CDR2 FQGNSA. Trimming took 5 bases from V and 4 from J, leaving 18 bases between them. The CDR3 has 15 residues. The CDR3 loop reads CASSQPPQARYEQYF. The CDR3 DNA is TGTGCCAGCAGCCAACCACCCCAGGCCCGATACGAGCAGTACTTC.

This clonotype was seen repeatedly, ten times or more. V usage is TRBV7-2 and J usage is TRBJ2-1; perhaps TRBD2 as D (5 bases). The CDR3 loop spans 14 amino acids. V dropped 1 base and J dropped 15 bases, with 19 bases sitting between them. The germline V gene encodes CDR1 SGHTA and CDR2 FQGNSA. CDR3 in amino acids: CASSLEGRSGRSFF. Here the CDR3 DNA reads TGTGCCAGCAGCTTAGAAGGAAGGAGCGGACGATCGTTCTTC.

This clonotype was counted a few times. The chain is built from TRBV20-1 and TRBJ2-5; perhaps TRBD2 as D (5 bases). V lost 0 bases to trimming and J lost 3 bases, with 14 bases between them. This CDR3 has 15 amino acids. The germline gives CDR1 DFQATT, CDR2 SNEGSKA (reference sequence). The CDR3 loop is CSARDGEKVKETQYF. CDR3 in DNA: TGCAGTGCTAGAGATGGGGAGAAGGTGAAAGAGACCCAGTACTTC.

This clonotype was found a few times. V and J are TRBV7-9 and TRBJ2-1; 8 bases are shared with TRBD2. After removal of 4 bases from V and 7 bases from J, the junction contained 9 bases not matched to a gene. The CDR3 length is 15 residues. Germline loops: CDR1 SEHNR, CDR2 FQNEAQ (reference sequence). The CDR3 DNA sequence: TGTGCCAGCAGCTCTCCGGGACTAGAGTCTAATGAGCAGTTCTTC. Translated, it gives CASSSPGLESNEQFF.

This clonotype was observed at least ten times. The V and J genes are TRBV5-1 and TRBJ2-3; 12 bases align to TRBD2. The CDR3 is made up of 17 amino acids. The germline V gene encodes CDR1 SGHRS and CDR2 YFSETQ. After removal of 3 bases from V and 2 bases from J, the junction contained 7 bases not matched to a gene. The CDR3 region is CASSSSSSGGATDTQYF. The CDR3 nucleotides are TGCGCCAGCAGCTCCTCCTCTAGCGGGGGGGCCACAGATACGCAGTATTTT.

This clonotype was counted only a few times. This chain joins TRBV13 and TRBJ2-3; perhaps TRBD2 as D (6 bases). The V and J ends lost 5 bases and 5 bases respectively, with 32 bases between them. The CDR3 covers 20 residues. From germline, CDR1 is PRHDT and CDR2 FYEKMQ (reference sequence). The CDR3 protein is CASSASGATRGPPGVDTQYF. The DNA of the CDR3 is TGTGCCAGCAGCGCTAGTGGCGCCACCCGGGGCCCACCGGGGGTAGATACGCAGTATTTT.

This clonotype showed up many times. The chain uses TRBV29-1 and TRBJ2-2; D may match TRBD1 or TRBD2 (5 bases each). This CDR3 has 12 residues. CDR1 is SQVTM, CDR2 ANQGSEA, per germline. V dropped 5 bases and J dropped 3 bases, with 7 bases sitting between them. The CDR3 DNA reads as TGCAGCGTTTTGGGGGACACCGGGGAGCTGTTTTTT. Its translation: CSVLGDTGELFF.

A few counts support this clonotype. CDR3 DNA: TGTGCCAGCAGCTTGGGGGGATCCGGTAATTCACCCCTCCACTTT. It encodes CASSLGGSGNSPLHF. The chain uses TRBV5-4 and TRBJ1-6; D not resolved. Trimming stripped 0 bases from V and 6 bases from J, with 10 bases between. The CDR3 runs to 15 residues. The germline V gene has CDR1 SGHNT and CDR2 YYREEE (reference sequence).

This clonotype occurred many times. The DNA for the CDR3 is TGCGCCAGCAGCTTGGTATGGGGCCGGTCTAATACGCAGTATTTT. It specifies CASSLVWGRSNTQYF. The chain is built from TRBV5-1 and TRBJ2-3; D is perhaps TRBD1 (5 bases). Germline loops: CDR1 SGHRS, CDR2 YFSETQ. Trimming pared 0 bases from V and 7 bases from J, leaving 15 bases between. There are 15 residues in the CDR3.

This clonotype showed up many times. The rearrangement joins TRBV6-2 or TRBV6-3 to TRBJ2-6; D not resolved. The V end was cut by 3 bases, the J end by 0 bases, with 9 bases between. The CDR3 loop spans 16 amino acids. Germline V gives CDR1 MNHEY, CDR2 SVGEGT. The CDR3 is CASSYISRSGANVLTF. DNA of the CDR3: TGTGCCAGCAGTTATATCTCCCGCTCTGGGGCCAACGTCCTGACTTTC.

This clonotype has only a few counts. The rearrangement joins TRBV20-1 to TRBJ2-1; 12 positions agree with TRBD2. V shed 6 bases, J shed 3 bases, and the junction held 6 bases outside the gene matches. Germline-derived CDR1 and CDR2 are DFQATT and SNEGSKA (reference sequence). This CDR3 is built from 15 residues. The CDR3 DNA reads TGCAGTGCCTGGACTAGCGGGGAACACTACAATGAGCAGTTCTTC. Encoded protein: CSAWTSGEHYNEQFF.

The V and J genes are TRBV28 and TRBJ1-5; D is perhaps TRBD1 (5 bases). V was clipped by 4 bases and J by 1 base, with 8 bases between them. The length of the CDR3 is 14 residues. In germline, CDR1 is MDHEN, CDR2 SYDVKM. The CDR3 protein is CASSYQGSNQPQHF. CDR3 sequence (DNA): TGTGCCAGCAGTTACCAGGGAAGCAATCAGCCCCAGCATTTT.

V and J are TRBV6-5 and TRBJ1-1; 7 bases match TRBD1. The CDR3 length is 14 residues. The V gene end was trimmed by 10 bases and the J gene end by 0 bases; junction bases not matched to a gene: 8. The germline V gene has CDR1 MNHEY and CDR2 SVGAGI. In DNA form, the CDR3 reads TGTGCCACCTCGCGAGGGACAGTGAACACTGAAGCTTTCTTT. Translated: CATSRGTVNTEAFF.

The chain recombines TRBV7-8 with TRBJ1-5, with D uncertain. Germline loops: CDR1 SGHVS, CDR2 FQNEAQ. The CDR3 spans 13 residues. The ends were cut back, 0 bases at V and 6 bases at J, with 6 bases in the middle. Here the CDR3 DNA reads TGTGCCAGCAGCTTAGCGGGTCTTCAGCCCCAGCATTTT. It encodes CASSLAGLQPQHF.

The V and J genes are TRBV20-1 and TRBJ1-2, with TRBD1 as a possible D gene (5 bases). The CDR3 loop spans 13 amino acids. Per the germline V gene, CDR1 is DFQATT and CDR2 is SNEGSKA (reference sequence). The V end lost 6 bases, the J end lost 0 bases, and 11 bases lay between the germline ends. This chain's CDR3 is CSAETDPNYGYTF. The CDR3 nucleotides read TGCAGTGCCGAGACAGACCCTAACTATGGCTACACCTTC.

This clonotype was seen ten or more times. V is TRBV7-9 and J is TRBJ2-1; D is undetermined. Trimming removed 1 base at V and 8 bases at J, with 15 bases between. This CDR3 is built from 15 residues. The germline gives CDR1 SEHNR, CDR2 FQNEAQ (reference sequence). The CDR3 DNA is TGTGCCAGCAGCTTAGACAACGCCCAATGGTATGAGCAGTTCTTC. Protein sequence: CASSLDNAQWYEQFF.

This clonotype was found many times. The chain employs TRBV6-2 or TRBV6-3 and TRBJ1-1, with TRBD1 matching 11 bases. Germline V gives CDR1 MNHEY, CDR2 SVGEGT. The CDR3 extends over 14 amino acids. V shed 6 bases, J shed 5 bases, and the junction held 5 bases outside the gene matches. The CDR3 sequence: CASSMDRGRTEAFF. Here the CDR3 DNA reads TGTGCCAGCAGCATGGACAGGGGGCGGACTGAAGCTTTCTTT.

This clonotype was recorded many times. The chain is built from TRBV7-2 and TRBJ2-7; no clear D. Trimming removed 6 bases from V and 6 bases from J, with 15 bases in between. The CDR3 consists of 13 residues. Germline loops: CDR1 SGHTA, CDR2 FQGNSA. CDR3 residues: CASSEGPLSEQYV. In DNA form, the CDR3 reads TGTGCCAGCAGTGAAGGCCCCCTTTCCGAGCAGTACGTC.

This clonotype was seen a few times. The CDR3 is CASSSEQGNEQYF. DNA of the CDR3: TGTGCCAGCAGCTCGGAACAGGGGAACGAGCAGTACTTC. The chain employs TRBV5-6 and TRBJ2-7; 7 bases are shared with TRBD1. The CDR3 extends over 13 amino acids. V shed 3 bases, J shed 5 bases, and the junction held 5 bases outside the gene matches. Germline CDR1 SGHDT, CDR2 YYEEEE.

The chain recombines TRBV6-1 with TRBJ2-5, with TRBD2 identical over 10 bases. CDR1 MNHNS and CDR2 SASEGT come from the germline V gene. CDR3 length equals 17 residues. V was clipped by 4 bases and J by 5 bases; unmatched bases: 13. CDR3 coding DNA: TGTGCCAGCAGTGGATGGGATCCAGCGGGGGGGCAGGAGACCCAGTACTTC. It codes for CASSGWDPAGGQETQYF.

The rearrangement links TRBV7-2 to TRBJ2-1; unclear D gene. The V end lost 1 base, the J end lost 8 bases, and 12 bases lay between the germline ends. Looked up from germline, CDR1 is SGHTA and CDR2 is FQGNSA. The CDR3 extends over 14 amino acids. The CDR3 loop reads CASSLGQVGYEQFF. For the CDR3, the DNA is TGTGCCAGCAGCTTAGGCCAGGTCGGGTATGAGCAGTTCTTC. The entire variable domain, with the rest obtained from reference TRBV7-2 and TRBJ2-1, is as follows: GAGVSQSPSNKVTEKGKDVELRCDPISGHTALYWYRQSLGQGLEFLIYFQGNSAPDKSGLPSDRFSAERTGGSVSTLTIQRTQQEDSAVYLCASSLGQVGYEQFFGPGTRLTVL.

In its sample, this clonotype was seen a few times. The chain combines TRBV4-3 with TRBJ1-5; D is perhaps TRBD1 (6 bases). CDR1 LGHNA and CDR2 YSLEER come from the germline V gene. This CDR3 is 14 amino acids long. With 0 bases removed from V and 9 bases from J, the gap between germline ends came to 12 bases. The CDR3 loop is CASSQERGRTPQHF. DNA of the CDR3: TGCGCCAGCAGCCAAGAAAGGGGGAGAACGCCCCAGCATTTT.

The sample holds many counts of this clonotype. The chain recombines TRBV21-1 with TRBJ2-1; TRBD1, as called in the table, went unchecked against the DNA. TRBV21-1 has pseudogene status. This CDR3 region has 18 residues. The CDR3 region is CASSKGTRGRGSYNEQFF. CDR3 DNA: TGTGCCAGCAGCAAAGGTACTAGGGGGCGCGGGTCCTACAATGAGCAGTTCTTC.

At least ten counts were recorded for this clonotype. The CDR3 coding sequence is TGCGCCAGTAGCCGTGCCGGGACAGGGTTTGACACTGAAGCTTTCTTT. Translation gives CASSRAGTGFDTEAFF. The rearrangement links TRBV5-1 to TRBJ1-1, with TRBD1 matching over 9 bases. The length of the CDR3 is 16 residues. After removal of 8 bases from V and 3 bases from J, the junction contained 14 bases not matched to a gene. Germline-derived CDR1 and CDR2 are SGHRS and YFSETQ.

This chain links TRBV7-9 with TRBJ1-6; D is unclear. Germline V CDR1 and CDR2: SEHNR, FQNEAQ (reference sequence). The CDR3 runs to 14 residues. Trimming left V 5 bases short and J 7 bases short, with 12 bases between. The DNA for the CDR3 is TGTGCCAGCAGCCAGAGTGGGTTAAATTCACCCCTCCACTTT. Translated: CASSQSGLNSPLHF. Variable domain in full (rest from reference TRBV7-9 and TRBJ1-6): DTGVSQNPRHKITKRGQNVTFRCDPISEHNRLYWYRQTLGQGPEFLTYFQNEAQLEKSRLLSDRFSAERPKGSFSTLEIQRTEQGDSAMYLCASSQSGLNSPLHFGNGTRLTVT.

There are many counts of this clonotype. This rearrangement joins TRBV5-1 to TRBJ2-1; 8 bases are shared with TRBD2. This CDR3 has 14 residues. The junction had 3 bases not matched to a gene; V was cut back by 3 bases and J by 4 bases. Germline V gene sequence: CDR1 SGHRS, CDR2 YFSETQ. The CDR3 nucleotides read TGCGCCAGCAGCTCCGGGGGGGAATACAATGAGCAGTTCTTC. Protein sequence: CASSSGGEYNEQFF.

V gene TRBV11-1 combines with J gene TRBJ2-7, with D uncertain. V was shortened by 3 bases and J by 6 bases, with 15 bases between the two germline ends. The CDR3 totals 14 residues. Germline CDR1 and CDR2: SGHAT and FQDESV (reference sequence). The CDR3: CASSLWAAAPEQYF. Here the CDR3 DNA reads TGTGCCAGCAGCTTGTGGGCGGCGGCACCCGAGCAGTACTTC.